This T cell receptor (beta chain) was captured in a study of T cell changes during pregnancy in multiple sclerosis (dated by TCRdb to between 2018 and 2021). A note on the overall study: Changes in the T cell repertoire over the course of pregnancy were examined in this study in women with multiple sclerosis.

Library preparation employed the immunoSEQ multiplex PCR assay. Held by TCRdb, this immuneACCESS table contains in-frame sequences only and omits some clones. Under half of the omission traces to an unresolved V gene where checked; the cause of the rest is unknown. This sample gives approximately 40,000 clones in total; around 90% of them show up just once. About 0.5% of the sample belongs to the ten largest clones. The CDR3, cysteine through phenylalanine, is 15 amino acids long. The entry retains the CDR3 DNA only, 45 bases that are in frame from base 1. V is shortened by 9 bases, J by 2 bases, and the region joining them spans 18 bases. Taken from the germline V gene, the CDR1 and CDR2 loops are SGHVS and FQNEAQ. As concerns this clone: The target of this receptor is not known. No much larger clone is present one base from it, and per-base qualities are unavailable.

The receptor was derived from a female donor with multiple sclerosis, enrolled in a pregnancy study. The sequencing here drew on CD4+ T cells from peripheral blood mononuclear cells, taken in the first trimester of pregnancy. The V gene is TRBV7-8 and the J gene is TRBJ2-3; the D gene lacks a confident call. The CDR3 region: CASSRTGATTDTQYF. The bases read TGTGCCAGTTCTAGAACTGGAGCCACCACAGATACGCAGTATTTT.